Listed below are T cell receptor beta chains from one sample, sequenced in a study of CD8 T cells in ankylosing spondylitis. TCRdb passed the 5' RACE reads through MiXCR, listing each CDR3 protein once. The table shows about 250,000 distinct CDR3 sequences, with 8% to 11% occurring only once. The sample was blood, either unsorted or a sorted T cell fraction (not recorded which). The receptors come from a male donor with ankylosing spondylitis or in good health (not recorded which). The CDR3 runs from the conserved cysteine through the conserved F or W. The order of the fields is J gene, clone size, D gene, V gene, CDR3 DNA, CDR3 protein. The D gene is left open where the match is weak. Rows give clone size only sometimes, using once, few, many, or a class for an expanded clone.

J: TRBJ2-3
size: many
D: NA
V: TRBV14
DNA: TGTGCCAGCACCCAAGAAAAGAGGGACGTCGCAGGGTGGGATACGCAGTATTTT
CDR3: CASTQEKRDVAGWDTQYF

J: TRBJ1-2
size: many
D: NA
V: TRBV29-1
DNA: TGCAGCGTTGAAAGGGGGGAAGGGGGGCCCTATGGCTACACCTTC
CDR3: CSVERGEGGPYGYTF

J: TRBJ2-1
size: many
D: TRBD2
V: TRBV10-2
DNA: TGCGCCAGCAGTGGGAGGACTAGCTCTTCTCCGTTCTTC
CDR3: CASSGRTSSSPFF

J: TRBJ2-5
size: NA
D: TRBD1
V: TRBV18
DNA: TGTGCCAGCTCAGAACGACAGGGGGCAGAGACCCAGTACTTC
CDR3: CASSERQGAETQYF

J: TRBJ1-1
size: many
D: NA
V: TRBV2
DNA: TGTGCCAGCATCCCCAGGGGCCCTGAAGCTTTCTTT
CDR3: CASIPRGPEAFF

J: TRBJ2-7
size: many
D: TRBD2
V: TRBV5-1
DNA: TGCGCCAGCAGCTTGCTCTCGGGAGGGAGGAGCTACGAGCAGTACTTC
CDR3: CASSLLSGGRSYEQYF

J: TRBJ1-2
size: few
D: NA
V: TRBV7-9
DNA: TGTGCCAGCAGCTTAGGGGCAAGGAACTATGGCTACACCTTC
CDR3: CASSLGARNYGYTF

J: TRBJ1-6
size: NA
D: NA
V: TRBV6-1
DNA: TGTGCCAGCAGGAACAGGGACGTCCTCGGGTCACCCCTCCACTTT
CDR3: CASRNRDVLGSPLHF

J: TRBJ2-3
size: NA
D: TRBD2
V: TRBV20-1
DNA: TGCAGTGCTAGCGGGAGGACGTATGTAGATACGCAGTATTTT
CDR3: CSASGRTYVDTQYF

J: TRBJ2-2
size: few
D: NA
V: TRBV6-5
DNA: TGTGCCAGCAGTTACCTTCAGGGGTACACCGGGGAGCTGTTTTTT
CDR3: CASSYLQGYTGELFF

J: TRBJ2-5
size: many
D: NA
V: TRBV2
DNA: TGTGCCAGCCGCAGTAAAATGGCGGCGGACCGTGGGGGGACCCAGTACTTC
CDR3: CASRSKMAADRGGTQYF

J: TRBJ1-1
size: NA
D: TRBD1
V: TRBV7-9
DNA: TGTGCCAGCAGCCCGCCATCCGCAGGGGGTGAAGCTTTCTTT
CDR3: CASSPPSAGGEAFF

J: TRBJ2-6
size: many
D: NA
V: TRBV29-1
DNA: TGCAGCGTTGGGGCGGGCTCTGGGGCCAACGTCCTGACTTTC
CDR3: CSVGAGSGANVLTF

J: TRBJ1-2
size: few
D: NA
V: TRBV30
DNA: TGTGCCTGGAGTTCCGACAGCTTTAACTATGGCTACACCTTC
CDR3: CAWSSDSFNYGYTF

J: TRBJ2-1
size: few
D: NA
V: TRBV3-1
DNA: TGTGCCAGCAGCACACTAGAGATTGAGCAGTTCTTC
CDR3: CASSTLEIEQFF

J: TRBJ2-1
size: many
D: TRBD1
V: TRBV7-2
DNA: TGTGCCAGCACCCCGGACAGGGGGCAGAATGAGCAGTTCTTC
CDR3: CASTPDRGQNEQFF

J: TRBJ2-2
size: many
D: TRBD1
V: TRBV20-1
DNA: TGCAGTGCTGGTAGACAGGGCAACACCGGGGAGCTGTTTTTT
CDR3: CSAGRQGNTGELFF

J: TRBJ2-1
size: many
D: NA
V: TRBV30
DNA: TGTGCCTGGAGTAGCGACTCCTACAATGAGCAGTTCTTC
CDR3: CAWSSDSYNEQFF

J: TRBJ2-1
size: many
D: NA
V: TRBV10-3
DNA: TGTGCCGCCGCCTCAGGGGTAAATGCTGATGAGCAGTTCTTC
CDR3: CAAASGVNADEQFF

J: TRBJ1-6
size: many
D: NA
V: TRBV27
DNA: TGTGCCAGCAGTTTATCCCTCAGGTCACCCCTCCACTTT
CDR3: CASSLSLRSPLHF

J: TRBJ1-2
size: many
D: NA
V: TRBV27
DNA: TGTGCCAGCAGTTTACAGGGGCCTTATGGCTACACCTTC
CDR3: CASSLQGPYGYTF

J: TRBJ2-7
size: NA
D: NA
V: TRBV7-2
DNA: TGTGCCAGCAGCTTGGGGCCGTATTCCTACGAGCAGTACTTC
CDR3: CASSLGPYSYEQYF

J: TRBJ2-5
size: NA
D: NA
V: TRBV29-1
DNA: TGCAGCGTCCTGCCCCATGGAGGGGAGACCCAGTACTTC
CDR3: CSVLPHGGETQYF

J: TRBJ2-1
size: NA
D: TRBD1
V: TRBV7-9
DNA: TGTGCCAGCAGCCAGGGGGTATACAATGAGCAGTTCTTC
CDR3: CASSQGVYNEQFF

J: TRBJ2-3
size: many
D: NA
V: TRBV14
DNA: TGTGCCAGCAGCCGAAATCTCGCGGGTACAGATACGCAGTATTTT
CDR3: CASSRNLAGTDTQYF

J: TRBJ2-3
size: many
D: TRBD2
V: TRBV5-1
DNA: TGCGCCAGCAGCTTGGAACCGGCTAGCGGGAGGACTAAAAAAGCGGATACGCAGTATTTT
CDR3: CASSLEPASGRTKKADTQYF

J: TRBJ2-7
size: many
D: NA
V: TRBV27
DNA: TGTGCCAGCAGTTTCGGGGACGGTACCTACGAGCAGTACTTC
CDR3: CASSFGDGTYEQYF

J: TRBJ2-7
size: many
D: NA
V: TRBV14
DNA: TGTGCCAGCAGCCAAGGATACGGGTTCTCCTACGAGCAGTACTTC
CDR3: CASSQGYGFSYEQYF

J: TRBJ2-7
size: many
D: TRBD1
V: TRBV6-5
DNA: TGTGCCAGCAGTTACTCGGGGACAGGCCGCGGTTCCTACGAGCAGTACTTC
CDR3: CASSYSGTGRGSYEQYF

J: TRBJ1-6
size: few
D: NA
V: TRBV7-9
DNA: TGTGCCAGCAGCTTGGTCCAGTATCAAAATTCACCCCTCCACTTT
CDR3: CASSLVQYQNSPLHF